This T cell receptor (beta chain) was found in a study of neurological immune-mediated disorders (dated by TCRdb to about 2019). Describing the broader study: The study compared peripheral blood TCR-beta repertoires of HTLV-I-associated myelopathy (HAM/TSP) patients, multiple sclerosis patients and healthy controls using UMI-based sequencing. The approximately 98 TCR-beta libraries included longitudinal samples, technical triplicates and paired sorted CD4+ and CD8+ T-cell subsets alongside PBMC samples. The cohort comprised 65 to 75 subjects: some 15 HAM/TSP patients, 34 multiple sclerosis patients and approximately 20 healthy controls.

There are many counts of this clonotype. Its recognized antigen is unknown. The sample holds no much larger clone one base away, and base qualities are not on file. The study at large found these results: Expanded clones from different subjects shared no identical CDR3 amino acid sequences, which suggests that TCR-beta repertoires were private in all groups. TCR clonal expansion was highest in HAM/TSP patients and lowest in MS patients, with MS patients falling below even healthy controls.

To synthesize cDNA, template-switch 5'RACE was performed with a primer carrying a 10-nucleotide random unique molecular identifier so that each TCR transcript was tagged. Every sequencing run covered 15-18 subjects and yielded more than 160 million TCR-beta sequences. The RNeasy kit was used for extraction of total RNA. Using the KAPA Real-time Library Amplification kit, TCR-beta VDJ regions were amplified with primers for the TCR constant region and the 5'RACE anchor. A first PCR added sample indexes and Illumina adaptors, and a second PCR then raised library yield. After purification with Ampure beads, the TCR product of roughly 650 bp was size-selected on a 2% E-gel SizeSelection system. Before pooling, libraries had their quality checked on a Bioanalyzer, their concentration measured with Qubit, and their quantity determined with the Kapa Library Quantification kit. Libraries were sequenced paired-end 2 x 150 bp on an Illumina HiSeq 2500. To increase sequence diversity, roughly 25-31% phiX was spiked into each library pool. Processing in the source paper ran as follows. Quality-filtered reads were processed with the UMI-based MiGEC pipeline, and over 85% of raw TCR sequences were removed by the MiGEC pipeline during error correction. VDJ genes were aligned to IMGT germline references, and each clonotype was defined by a unique CDR3 amino acid sequence together with V-J genes. VDJtools evaluated clonal expansion, Shannon diversity and CDR3 relatedness (CalcPairwiseDistances, ClusterSamples); CLCbio workbench built phylogenetic trees. A clone was classed as expanded if it had 8 or more unique UMIs, a cutoff based on coefficient-of-variation modelling across technical triplicates. TCRdb trimmed public reads at Q25 via fastp, called clones via MiXCR and kept in-frame beta chains. When rows share a CDR3 protein, they turn into one entry using the most common DNA and genes. These V and J calls originate from TCRdb's pipeline instead of the authors' own analysis. A total of about 30,000 distinct CDR3 sequences appear in this sample, roughly 12% of them only once. The ten top clones hold 7.8% of the sample.

At the junction V is shortened by 1 base and J by 0 bases, with 6 bases in between. Reading from cysteine to phenylalanine, the CDR3 counts 13 amino acids. The kept DNA is CDR3 alone, 39 bases in frame from the first base. CDR1 and CDR2 are drawn from the germline V gene (reference sequence): DFQATT, SNEGSKA. The healthy controls were volunteers from blood banks in Maryland, USA. For the unsorted PBMC libraries, 2 million PBMCs were stored in RNAlater at -80 degrees C until RNA extraction and were used to generate the libraries. Peripheral blood was subjected to Ficoll-Hypaque density gradient centrifugation to isolate PBMCs, which were then cryopreserved in liquid nitrogen.

This TCR was sampled from a man aged 60 to 75 in good health. The chain couples TRBV20-1 to TRBJ2-5, with TRBD2 as a weak D call on 5 bases. The sample comprised PBMCs. The DNA reads TGCAGTGCTAGAGTGGACTACCAAGAGACCCAGTACTTC. This encodes CSARVDYQETQYF.